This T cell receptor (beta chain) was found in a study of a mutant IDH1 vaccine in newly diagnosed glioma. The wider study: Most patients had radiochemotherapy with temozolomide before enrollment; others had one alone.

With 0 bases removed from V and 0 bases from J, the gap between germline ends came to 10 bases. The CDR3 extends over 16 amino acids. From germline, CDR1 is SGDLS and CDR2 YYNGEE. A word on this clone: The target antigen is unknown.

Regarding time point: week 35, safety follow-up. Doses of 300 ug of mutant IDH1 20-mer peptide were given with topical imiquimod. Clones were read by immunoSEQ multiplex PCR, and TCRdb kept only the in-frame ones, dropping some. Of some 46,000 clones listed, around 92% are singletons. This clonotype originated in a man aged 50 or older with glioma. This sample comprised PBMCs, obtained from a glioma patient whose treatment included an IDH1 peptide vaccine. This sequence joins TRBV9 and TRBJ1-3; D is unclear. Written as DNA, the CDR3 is TGTGCCAGCAGCGTAGCGGGCAGGAGCTCTGGAAACACCATATATTTT. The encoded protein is CASSVAGRSSGNTIYF.